The entry below gives a single TCR beta chain sequence along with its context. This sample is drawn from a study of graft-versus-host responses after intestinal transplantation. Sequencing used immunoSEQ multiplex PCR; TCRdb keeps in-frame clones, though not all of them. The sample includes fewer than 25,000 clones, around 56% of them seen just once. CDR1 is SGHTS and CDR2 is YDEGEE in the germline V gene. The CDR3 contains 16 residues. V was clipped by 0 bases and J by 7 bases, with 16 bases between them. The sequencing here drew on alloreactive CD4+ T cells from a mixed lymphocyte reaction culture, taken before intestinal transplant. Subset: CFSE-low proliferating T cells sorted from roughly six-day pre-transplant mixed lymphocyte reaction (GvH or HvG direction). The source is a human patient who received an intestinal transplant. The chain has TRBV5-8 and TRBJ1-4; D is ambiguous. The chain's CDR3 is CASSLGGVTLGEKLFF. For the CDR3, the DNA is TGTGCCAGCAGCTTGGGTGGAGTGACCTTGGGTGAAAAACTGTTTTTT.